This is a list of T cell receptor beta chains from one sample in a study of T cells after yellow fever vaccination. TCRdb passed the 5' RACE reads through MiXCR, listing each CDR3 protein once. Among a few hundred thousand distinct CDR3 sequences listed, 8.7% were seen once. Material: CD4+ T cells sorted from PBMCs, obtained 5 days after the yellow fever booster vaccination. These receptors were collected from a man aged 18 to 30 who received the YFV17D yellow fever vaccine. Both conserved end residues are part of each CDR3. Fields, in order: clone size, D gene, V gene, J gene, CDR3 protein, CDR3 DNA. The D gene is left open where the match is weak. Size is omitted from some rows. Given values are once, few, many or a class for expanded clones.

few	NA	TRBV20-1	TRBJ2-7	CSARARDRSPTYEQYF	TGCAGTGCTAGAGCGCGAGACAGGAGTCCGACCTACGAGCAGTACTTC
NA	TRBD1	TRBV5-8	TRBJ1-2	CASSRRTGVHGYTF	TGTGCCAGCAGCCGAAGGACAGGCGTTCATGGCTACACCTTC
NA	TRBD2	TRBV6-2/TRBV6-3	TRBJ2-1	CASSYRTSGGVSYNEQFF	TGTGCCAGCAGTTACCGGACTAGCGGGGGCGTGTCCTACAATGAGCAGTTCTTC
NA	NA	TRBV15	TRBJ2-3	CATSRDQEAGTQYF	TGTGCCACCAGCAGAGATCAAGAGGCGGGTACGCAGTATTTT
NA	NA	TRBV5-1	TRBJ2-5	CASSWGNNRQETQYF	TGCGCCAGCAGTTGGGGCAACAACCGTCAAGAGACCCAGTACTTC
many	NA	TRBV5-4	TRBJ1-2	CASSPTGQNYGYTF	TGTGCCAGCAGCCCCACCGGACAGAACTATGGCTACACCTTC
NA	NA	TRBV5-4	TRBJ2-3	CASSPFSGEDTQYF	TGTGCCAGCAGCCCCTTTTCAGGGGAGGATACGCAGTATTTT
few	TRBD1	TRBV25-1	TRBJ2-7	CASSATGSYEQYF	TGTGCCAGCAGTGCGACAGGGAGCTACGAGCAGTACTTC
NA	TRBD2	TRBV5-1	TRBJ2-1	CASSLGSSGTSGVYNEQFF	TGCGCCAGCAGCTTGGGTTCCTCCGGGACTAGCGGGGTATACAATGAGCAGTTCTTC
few	NA	TRBV7-2	TRBJ1-4	CASSLATNEKLFF	TGTGCCAGCAGCTTAGCAACAAATGAAAAACTGTTTTTT
NA	NA	TRBV28	TRBJ1-4	CASSTPGGLIEKLFF	TGTGCCAGCAGCACCCCGGGGGGCCTGATTGAAAAACTGTTTTTT
few	NA	TRBV7-2	TRBJ1-1	CASSSTGTSTEAFF	TGTGCCAGCAGCTCTACCGGGACAAGCACTGAAGCTTTCTTT
NA	NA	TRBV9	TRBJ1-1	CASSADALNTEAFF	TGTGCCAGCAGCGCGGACGCCCTGAACACTGAAGCTTTCTTT
many	TRBD1	TRBV6-2/TRBV6-3	TRBJ1-2	CASSLTGDYGYTF	TGTGCCAGCAGCCTAACAGGGGACTATGGCTACACCTTC
few	TRBD2	TRBV19	TRBJ2-1	CASSSRTSGRAYNEQFF	TGTGCCAGTAGTAGCCGGACTAGCGGACGGGCCTACAATGAGCAGTTCTTC
NA	TRBD1	TRBV3-1	TRBJ2-5	CASSDRQGVQETQYF	TGTGCCAGCAGCGATAGACAGGGAGTACAAGAGACCCAGTACTTC
few	NA	TRBV12-3/TRBV12-4	TRBJ1-1	CASNPDGNTEAFF	TGTGCCAGCAATCCTGACGGGAACACTGAAGCTTTCTTT
NA	NA	TRBV6-6	TRBJ2-7	CASSYPTSAEQYF	TGTGCCAGCAGTTACCCAACTAGTGCCGAGCAGTACTTC
few	NA	TRBV2	TRBJ2-5	CASSGDTKETQYF	TGTGCCAGCAGTGGGGACACCAAAGAGACCCAGTACTTC
NA	NA	TRBV6-6	TRBJ2-2	CASSLSARGGELFF	TGTGCCAGCAGTTTATCCGCTCGAGGAGGGGAGCTGTTTTTT
NA	NA	TRBV6-2/TRBV6-3	TRBJ1-6	CASSYPRVFDSPLHF	TGTGCCAGCAGTTACCCCCGGGTCTTCGATTCACCCCTCCACTTT
few	NA	TRBV7-2	TRBJ2-7	CASSLSQRYEQYF	TGTGCCAGCAGCTTATCCCAGAGATACGAGCAGTACTTC
few	TRBD2	TRBV12-3/TRBV12-4	TRBJ2-1	CASSTSGGAREQFF	TGTGCCAGCAGCACTAGCGGGGGGGCCCGAGAGCAGTTCTTC
many	NA	TRBV7-2	TRBJ1-1	CASSWDTSEAFF	TGTGCCAGCAGCTGGGACACGTCTGAAGCTTTCTTT
many	NA	TRBV5-1	TRBJ2-3	CASSLETVKPTQYF	TGCGCCAGCAGCTTGGAGACAGTTAAACCGACGCAGTATTTT
NA	NA	TRBV4-3	TRBJ1-1	CASSQEHHGYTEAFF	TGCGCCAGCAGCCAAGAGCATCACGGATACACTGAAGCTTTCTTT
many	TRBD1	TRBV29-1	TRBJ1-2	CSVESGQGYGYTF	TGCAGCGTTGAATCGGGACAGGGCTATGGCTACACCTTC
NA	NA	TRBV6-1	TRBJ2-1	CASSKRTEHNNEQFF	TGTGCCAGCAGCAAAAGGACAGAACATAACAATGAGCAGTTCTTC
once	TRBD2	TRBV11-2	TRBJ2-7	CASAAPTSGAYEQYF	TGTGCCAGCGCAGCCCCTACTAGCGGAGCCTACGAGCAGTACTTC
many	TRBD2	TRBV6-1	TRBJ2-3	CASSPRERGAGDTQYF	TGTGCCAGCAGTCCCCGGGAGCGGGGGGCAGGGGATACGCAGTATTTT
few	NA	TRBV2	TRBJ1-5	CASSGRGGHNQPQHF	TGTGCCAGCAGTGGCAGGGGTGGGCACAATCAGCCCCAGCATTTT
many	NA	TRBV7-9	TRBJ2-1	CASSLVFDTQGRLNEQFF	TGTGCCAGCAGCTTAGTTTTCGATACCCAGGGGCGATTAAATGAGCAGTTCTTC
NA	TRBD2	TRBV4-3	TRBJ2-3	CASSQEAPAGGATDTQYF	TGCGCCAGCAGCCAAGAAGCCCCGGCGGGGGGTGCGACAGATACGCAGTATTTT
few	NA	TRBV4-2	TRBJ1-4	CASSQPQLATNEKLFF	TGTGCCAGCAGCCAGCCCCAGCTAGCAACTAATGAAAAACTGTTTTTT
many	NA	TRBV9	TRBJ2-2	CASSAGTVPGELFF	TGTGCCAGCAGCGCCGGGACTGTTCCCGGGGAGCTGTTTTTT
few	NA	TRBV7-9	TRBJ2-5	CASIGTAGKKTQYF	TGTGCCAGCATTGGGACGGCGGGAAAAAAGACCCAGTACTTC
many	NA	TRBV20-1	TRBJ1-4	CSARDVTTNEKLFF	TGCAGTGCTAGAGATGTTACAACTAATGAAAAACTGTTTTTT
few	NA	TRBV5-6	TRBJ1-2	CASSLDGGGYGYTF	TGTGCCAGCAGCTTGGACGGGGGAGGATATGGCTACACCTTC
NA	NA	TRBV28	TRBJ2-5	CASSRGPSRYQETQYF	TGTGCCAGCAGCCGGGGACCATCTCGGTACCAAGAGACCCAGTACTTC
few	TRBD1	TRBV24-1	TRBJ2-5	CATSDRDRTGRATQYF	TGTGCCACCAGTGACCGAGACCGGACAGGACGCGCGACCCAGTACTTC
NA	NA	TRBV19	TRBJ1-1	CASSWGPTPNTEAFF	TGTGCCAGTAGTTGGGGACCCACCCCGAACACTGAAGCTTTCTTT
few	NA	TRBV5-4	TRBJ2-3	CASSGRVGPGTDTQYF	TGTGCCAGCAGCGGACGGGTTGGGCCGGGGACAGATACGCAGTATTTT
few	NA	TRBV7-2	TRBJ2-5	CASSPFTGVETQYF	TGTGCCAGCAGCCCATTCACGGGGGTGGAGACCCAGTACTTC
NA	NA	TRBV6-4	TRBJ2-1	CASSDGGSLEQFF	TGTGCCAGCAGTGATGGAGGGTCTCTGGAGCAGTTCTTC
NA	NA	TRBV7-9	TRBJ1-6	CASSFGLLGYNSPLHF	TGTGCCAGCAGCTTTGGCCTTCTGGGTTATAATTCACCCCTCCACTTT
few	NA	TRBV7-2	TRBJ2-2	CASSVQMNTGELFF	TGTGCCAGCAGCGTACAAATGAACACCGGGGAGCTGTTTTTT
NA	NA	TRBV5-1	TRBJ1-1	CASSSGSGPEAFF	TGCGCCAGCAGCTCCGGCAGTGGGCCTGAAGCTTTCTTT
NA	NA	TRBV29-1	TRBJ2-3	CKTGTGDTDTQYF	TGCAAAACAGGTACAGGCGACACAGATACGCAGTATTTT
few	NA	TRBV7-9	TRBJ2-5	CALGDFQETQYF	TGTGCCCTTGGGGACTTCCAAGAGACCCAGTACTTC
NA	NA	TRBV9	TRBJ2-5	CASSVVPGMMETQYF	TGTGCCAGCAGCGTAGTTCCAGGGATGATGGAGACCCAGTACTTC
few	NA	TRBV5-4	TRBJ2-7	CASSLSPGNYEQYF	TGTGCCAGCAGCTTGAGTCCAGGTAACTACGAGCAGTACTTC
NA	NA	TRBV7-3	TRBJ1-1	CASSSRGYGTEAFF	TGTGCCAGCAGCTCCAGGGGTTATGGCACTGAAGCTTTCTTT
many	TRBD1	TRBV2	TRBJ2-4	CASSEETGGNIQYF	TGTGCCAGCAGTGAAGAGACAGGGGGAAACATTCAGTACTTC
NA	TRBD2	TRBV9	TRBJ2-1	CASSLGTSNYNEQFF	TGTGCCAGCAGCTTAGGGACTAGTAACTACAATGAGCAGTTCTTC
NA	TRBD1	TRBV7-2	TRBJ2-4	CASSSGTGGNIQYF	TGTGCCAGCAGCTCCGGGACAGGCGGAAACATTCAGTACTTC
NA	NA	TRBV9	TRBJ2-5	CASSIGTTVETQYF	TGTGCCAGCAGCATAGGGACGACGGTGGAGACCCAGTACTTC
few	NA	TRBV4-3	TRBJ2-2	CASSQDLGRLPRGTGELFF	TGCGCCAGCAGCCAAGATCTGGGCCGACTACCGCGTGGCACCGGGGAGCTGTTTTTT